The present entry profiles one T cell receptor beta chain with its context. Other DNA sequences in the sample encode the same CDR3. This sample is drawn from a study of blood T cell repertoires in COVID-19. Looking at the study overall: PBMCs, B-cell-depleted T cells, or T cells provided the cDNA or gDNA that made up the material.

Per the study methods: Amplification from reference gene primers served as the basis for estimated nucleated cell counts. This table comes from immunoSEQ multiplex PCR, and its TCRdb copy is limited to in-frame clones, with some not included. V, J and clone size are those of that table, while D and trimming were read from the DNA. The table lists about 260,000 clones, about 87% of them singletons, with about 1.6% in the top ten. This TCR was sampled from a woman in her thirties or forties who had recovered from COVID-19. The sample consisted of peripheral blood.

The CDR3, as DNA: TGTGCCAGCTCACCGGGACTAGTCTCCTACGAGCAGTACTTC. This gives the protein CASSPGLVSYEQYF. The V call is TRBV18, the J call TRBJ2-7, with 8 bases fitting TRBD2. Germline trimming cut 3 bases from V and 0 bases from J; bases unmatched to any gene: 1. Germline CDR1 KGHSH, CDR2 LQKENI. This CDR3 spans 14 amino acids.